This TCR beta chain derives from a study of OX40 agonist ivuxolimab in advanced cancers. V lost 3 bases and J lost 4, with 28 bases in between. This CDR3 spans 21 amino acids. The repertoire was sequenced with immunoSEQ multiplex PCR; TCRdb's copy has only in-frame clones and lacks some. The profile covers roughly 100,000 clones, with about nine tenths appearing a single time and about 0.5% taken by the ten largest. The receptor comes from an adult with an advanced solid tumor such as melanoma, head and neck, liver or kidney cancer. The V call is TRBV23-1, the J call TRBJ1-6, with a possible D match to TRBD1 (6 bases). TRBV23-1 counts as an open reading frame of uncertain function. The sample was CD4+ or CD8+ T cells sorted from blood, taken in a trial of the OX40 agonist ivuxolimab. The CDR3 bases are TGCGCCAGCAGTCACCGACCCCCCGAAGCAACAGGGAATGAATATAATTCACCCCTCCACTTT. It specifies CASSHRPPEATGNEYNSPLHF.